The clone carrying this T cell receptor (beta chain) has at least ten counts. Its antigen is not known. Described time point: newly diagnosed GD, antithyroid drugs for less than 3 months. RNA extracted from PBMCs served as the sequencing template. Investigators prepared the TCR beta libraries by applying iRepertoire HTBI primers and Arm-PCR of CDR3 regions. TCRdb fed the multiplex PCR reads into MiXCR, producing one record per CDR3 protein. The sample has 440,000 or so distinct CDR3 sequences, under 15% seen once. This record comes from a study of regulatory T cells in long-lasting Graves disease. Trimming at V came to 6 bases and at J to 4 bases, leaving 10 bases not matched to a gene. Germline V gives CDR1 MNHEY, CDR2 SVGEGT. The CDR3 is 15 amino acids. Study-level findings and limits: It was in persistent disease that TRBV28, TRBJ1-2 and TRBJ2-5 were favored.

Separately, the same data were catalogued under a study of T cells in Graves' hyperthyroidism and ophthalmopathy. From that report: Criteria for exclusion of patients were uncontrolled infection, other autoimmune disease, pregnancy or lactation. Ophthalmopathy was identified by the model a median 6.5 months ahead of onset.

This receptor was identified in a woman aged 25 to 39 with Graves disease. The chain is built from TRBV6-2 or TRBV6-3 and TRBJ1-2, with TRBD1 matching over 8 bases. The specimen comprised peripheral blood mononuclear cells (PBMCs), sampled at new diagnosis, from a patient treated with antithyroid drugs. The CDR3 sequence is CASSDSAGGTYGYTF. The CDR3 coding sequence is TGTGCCAGCAGCGATTCGGCAGGGGGCACCTATGGCTACACCTTC.